This passage covers 22 T cell receptor beta chains from one sample sequenced in a study of molecular identifiers for immune sequencing clone quantification. TCRdb recomputed calls from the PCR reads with MiXCR, one row per CDR3 protein. Of over 100,000 distinct CDR3 sequences in the sample, under 40% were seen once. Sequenced input: naive CD8+ T cells from blood, with Jurkat cell RNA spiked in. The sample's subset: FACS-sorted CD8+CD4-CCR7+CD45RA+ naive T cells. The source of these receptors is a human donor in good health. Some libraries in this study had Jurkat cell RNA spiked in.

This clonotype was picked up many times. The chain uses TRBV7-9 and TRBJ2-7, with 7 bases identical to TRBD1. V shed 2 bases and J 2 bases; nucleotides not matched to a gene: 6. CDR1 is SEHNR, CDR2 FQNEAQ, per germline (reference sequence). The CDR3 is made up of 15 amino acids. The CDR3 loop is CASSLLTGAAYEQYF. The CDR3 DNA reads TGTGCCAGCAGCTTACTCACAGGGGCCGCCTACGAGCAGTACTTC.

V is TRBV12-3 or TRBV12-4 and J is TRBJ1-5; perhaps TRBD1 as D (6 bases). This CDR3 is 13 amino acids long. V was clipped by 7 bases and J by 7 bases, with 14 bases between them. DNA for the CDR3: TGTGCCAGCACCTTCACAGGGAAGCAGCCCCAGCATTTT. Amino acids: CASTFTGKQPQHF.

This sequence joins TRBV3-1 and TRBJ2-7; maybe TRBD2 (6 bases). V was pared by 6 bases and J by 0 bases, with 15 bases between. This CDR3 contains 15 residues. CDR1 LGHDT and CDR2 YNNKEL come from the germline V gene (reference sequence). CDR3 sequence: CASSRAGTYSYEQYF. Here the CDR3 DNA reads TGTGCCAGCAGTCGCGCGGGGACTTACTCCTACGAGCAGTACTTC.

This clonotype was picked up a small number of times. This CDR3 reads CASSQFREPPNNEQFF. The CDR3 bases are TGTGCCAGCAGCCAGTTCCGGGAGCCCCCTAACAATGAGCAGTTCTTC. V and J are TRBV14 and TRBJ2-1; TRBD2 is a possible D gene (6 bases). Germline assignment: CDR1 SGHDN and CDR2 FVKESK. V was trimmed by 3 bases and J by 5 bases, leaving 17 bases between them. The CDR3 runs 16 residues.

This clonotype was seen a single time. The chain employs TRBV4-1 and TRBJ2-1; 11 positions agree with TRBD1. The germline CDR1 and CDR2 sequences are MGHRA and YSYEKL. J was trimmed by 6 bases and V by 3 bases; bases with no gene match: 4. This CDR3 has 15 residues. The CDR3, as DNA: TGCGCCAGCAGCCAGGACAGGGGGCGAGGCAATGAGCAGTTCTTC. This gives the protein CASSQDRGRGNEQFF.

The rearrangement joins TRBV28 to TRBJ2-1, with 11 bases lining up with TRBD2. The CDR3 runs 14 residues. Looked up from germline, CDR1 is MDHEN and CDR2 is SYDVKM. V was pared by 10 bases and J by 8 bases, with 10 bases of the junction left unmatched. The CDR3 DNA reads TGTGCCACAGGGACTAGCGGCCTAGGGGATGAGCAGTTCTTC. It encodes CATGTSGLGDEQFF.

The rearrangement uses TRBV21-1 and TRBJ1-5. TRBV21-1 is a recognized pseudogene. The CDR3 is made up of 21 amino acids. CDR3 sequence: CASSTALDSGNSFSTVQPQHF. The CDR3 coding sequence is TGTGCCAGCAGTACAGCCCTAGATTCGGGGAACAGTTTCTCAACCGTTCAGCCCCAGCATTTT.

This chain links TRBV2 with TRBJ2-6; D might be TRBD1 or TRBD2, each matching 5 bases. The CDR3 length is 14 residues. Germline assignment: CDR1 SNHLY and CDR2 FYNNEI. The germline V and J ends were trimmed by 3 bases and 2 bases, with 5 bases remaining between them. The chain's CDR3 is CASSEGAGANVLTF. The CDR3 coding sequence is TGTGCCAGCAGTGAGGGGGCTGGGGCCAACGTCCTGACTTTC.

The chain recombines TRBV2 with TRBJ2-1; the D gene is possibly TRBD2 (5 bases). V was shortened by 4 bases and J by 6 bases, with 13 bases between the two germline ends. Germline CDR1 and CDR2: SNHLY and FYNNEI. The CDR3 sequence is 14 residues long. The CDR3 region is CASSGGRLLNEQFF. The DNA for the CDR3 is TGTGCCAGCAGTGGTGGGAGACTTCTCAATGAGCAGTTCTTC.

This clonotype was picked up many times. The genes are TRBV25-1 and TRBJ2-7; D ambiguous. Deletions cut 5 bases from V and 6 bases from J, with 8 bases between. Germline-derived CDR1 and CDR2 are MGHDK and SYGVNS. This CDR3 is built from 11 residues. DNA of the CDR3: TGTGCCAGCAGTTCTAGTCTCGAGCAGTACTTC. Translation gives CASSSSLEQYF.

The rearrangement joins TRBV6-2 or TRBV6-3 to TRBJ2-7; TRBD2 might be the D (6 bases). This CDR3 comprises 15 residues. V was clipped by 2 bases and J by 9 bases, with 20 bases between them. CDR1 and CDR2 (germline): MNHEY, SVGEGT. The CDR3 here is CASSYIGRPGSAQYF. The CDR3 DNA reads as TGTGCCAGCAGTTACATCGGGCGGCCCGGGAGCGCGCAGTACTTC.

This clonotype has more than one count but fewer than ten. V is TRBV12-3 or TRBV12-4 and J is TRBJ1-6; D not certain. The V and J ends lost 1 base and 0 bases respectively, with 4 bases between them. This CDR3 contains 15 residues. In DNA form, the CDR3 reads TGTGCCAGCAGTTTAGGGAGCTCCTATAATTCACCCCTCCACTTT. Protein product: CASSLGSSYNSPLHF.

Regarding this clonotype: This may arise from a read error, as a much more abundant clone is one base away. This chain links TRBV6-5 with TRBJ2-3; TRBD2 might be the D (5 bases). CDR3 length equals 17 residues. Germline V gives CDR1 MNHEY, CDR2 SVGAGI. Written as DNA, the CDR3 is TGTGCCAGCAGGGAACCGGGGATATCACCTAGCACAGATACGCTGTATTTT. It codes for CASREPGISPSTDTLYF.

The V gene is TRBV10-3, the J gene TRBJ2-5; TRBD2 agrees at 8 bases. Germline loops: CDR1 ENHRY, CDR2 SYGVKD. J lost 5 bases, V lost 4 bases, and 0 bases had no gene match. The CDR3 consists of 12 residues. This CDR3 reads CAISGLAETQYF. As DNA, the CDR3 is TGTGCCATCAGTGGACTAGCGGAGACCCAGTACTTC.

Many counts were recorded for this clonotype. The V gene is TRBV7-9, the J gene TRBJ2-5; 7 bases match TRBD1. This CDR3 spans 15 amino acids. The V gene's germline CDR1 is SEHNR and CDR2 FQNEAQ (reference sequence). V lost 6 bases, J lost 4 bases, and 11 bases stayed unmatched. CDR3 in DNA: TGTGCCAGCAGAACCAACAGGGGCGCCAGAGAGACCCAGTACTTC. It encodes CASRTNRGARETQYF.

The chain couples TRBV12-3 or TRBV12-4 to TRBJ2-2, with no clear D. This CDR3 spans 13 amino acids. Trimming shortened V by 5 bases and J by 4 bases, and 8 bases separated the two germline ends. CDR3 nucleotide sequence: TGTGCCAGCAGTCAGGACCGCACCGGGGAGCTGTTTTTT. As protein: CASSQDRTGELFF.

To note about this clonotype: One junction end disagrees with the germline gene, perhaps due to a read error. This rearrangement joins TRBV7-2 to TRBJ2-1, with 11 positions matching TRBD2. The germline V gene encodes CDR1 SGHTA and CDR2 FQGNSA. The CDR3 is 12 residues long. The CDR3 DNA reads TGTGCCAGCAGCCTGGGACTAGCGGAGGGGGTCTTC. Translating gives CASSLGLAEGVF.

Details on this clonotype: Being one base from a much bigger clone, this may be a read error. This chain joins TRBV7-9 and TRBJ1-5; TRBD1 aligns across 9 bases. CDR3 length: 15 amino acids. Losses at the gene ends were 0 bases for V and 7 bases for J; bases not matched to a gene: 4. CDR1 and CDR2 (germline): SEHNR, FQNEAQ (reference sequence). The CDR3 loop reads CASSLAYRGPQPQHF. CDR3 sequence (DNA): TGTGCCAGCAGCTTAGCTTACAGGGGGCCCCAGCCCCAGCATTTT. The variable domain in full, completed from reference TRBV7-9 and TRBJ1-5, reads DTGVSQNPRHKITKRGQNVTFRCDPISEHNRLYWYRQTLGQGPEFLTYFQNEAQLEKSRLLSDRFSAERPKGSFSTLEIQRTEQGDSAMYLCASSLAYRGPQPQHFGDGTRLSIL.

J is TRBJ1-2 and V is TRBV5-6; the D gene is possibly TRBD1 (5 bases). The V end was cut by 1 base, the J end by 1 base, with 8 bases between. The CDR3 is 14 amino acids. From germline, CDR1 is SGHDT and CDR2 YYEEEE. The CDR3 spells CASSLIGVNYGYTF. CDR3 DNA sequence: TGTGCCAGCAGCTTGATAGGGGTTAACTATGGCTACACCTTC.

This sequence joins TRBV12-3 or TRBV12-4 and TRBJ2-5; D unclear. V lost 3 bases and J 1 base, leaving 9 bases between the germline ends. This CDR3 region has 14 residues. The CDR3 DNA sequence: TGTGCCAGCAGTTTCCTGGGCCCCCAAGAGACCCAGTACTTC. It is translated as CASSFLGPQETQYF.

This clonotype came up a few times. The chain combines TRBV28 with TRBJ2-2; no firm D call. Germline CDR1 reads MDHEN; CDR2 reads SYDVKM. The ends were cut back, 5 bases at V and 3 bases at J, with 19 bases in the middle. This CDR3 is 17 amino acids long. CDR3 in DNA: TGTGCCAGCAGTCACCGGTCGCATCCGCCGTACACCGGGGAGCTGTTTTTT. Its protein product is CASSHRSHPPYTGELFF. Combining the CDR3 with reference TRBV28 and TRBJ2-2 gives the whole variable domain DVKVTQSSRYLVKRTGEKVFLECVQDMDHENMFWYRQDPGLGLRLIYFSYDVKMKEKGDIPEGYSVSREKKERFSLILESASTNQTSMYLCASSHRSHPPYTGELFFGEGSRLTVL.

Only a few counts were recorded for this clonotype. V gene TRBV10-1 combines with J gene TRBJ2-2; the D is unclear. The CDR3 has 12 amino acids. The germline CDR1 and CDR2 sequences are WNHNN and SYGVQD (reference sequence). Trimming pared 5 bases from V and 5 bases from J, leaving 6 bases between. In DNA form, the CDR3 reads TGCGCCAGCAGTCATCCTACCGGGGAGCTGTTTTTT. It yields the protein CASSHPTGELFF.